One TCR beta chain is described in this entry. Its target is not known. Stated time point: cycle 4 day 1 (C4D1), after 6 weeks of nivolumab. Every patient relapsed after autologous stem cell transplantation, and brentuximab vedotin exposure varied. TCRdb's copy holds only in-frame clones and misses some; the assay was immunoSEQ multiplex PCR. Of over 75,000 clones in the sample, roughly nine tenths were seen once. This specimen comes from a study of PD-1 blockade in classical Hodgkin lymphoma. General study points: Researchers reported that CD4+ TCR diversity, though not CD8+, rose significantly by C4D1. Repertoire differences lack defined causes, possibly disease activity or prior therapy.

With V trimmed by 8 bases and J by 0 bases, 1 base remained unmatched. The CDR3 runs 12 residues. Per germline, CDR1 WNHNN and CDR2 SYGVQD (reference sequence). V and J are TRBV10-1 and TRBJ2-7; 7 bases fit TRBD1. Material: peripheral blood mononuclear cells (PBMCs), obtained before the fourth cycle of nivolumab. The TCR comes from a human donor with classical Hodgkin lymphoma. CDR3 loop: CASGDSSYEQYF. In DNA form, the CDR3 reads TGCGCCAGCGGGGACAGCTCCTACGAGCAGTACTTC.